Detailed here is one T cell receptor (beta chain). The CDR3 covers 14 residues. Germline-derived CDR1 and CDR2 are MNHEY and SVGAGI. V gave up 6 bases and J gave up 3 bases, with 15 bases separating them. The data were taken from a study of blood T cell repertoires in COVID-19. On the study more broadly: Donors in the United States, Italy and Spain gave samples during acute or convalescent COVID-19. Nucleic acid was either cDNA or gDNA, and it came from T cells, B-cell-depleted T cells, or PBMCs.

Here immunoSEQ multiplex PCR was the method, and the copy in TCRdb shows in-frame clones only, minus some. The sample lists tens of thousands of clones, 80% to 85% occurring once. This TCR was recovered from a woman aged 60-75 years with acute or convalescent COVID-19. Sequencing input: peripheral blood. The chain has TRBV6-5 and TRBJ2-7; TRBD1 might be the D (5 bases). The CDR3 DNA is TGTGCCAGCAGCAATAGGGGCAGAAGCTACGAGCAGTACTTC. Residues: CASSNRGRSYEQYF.